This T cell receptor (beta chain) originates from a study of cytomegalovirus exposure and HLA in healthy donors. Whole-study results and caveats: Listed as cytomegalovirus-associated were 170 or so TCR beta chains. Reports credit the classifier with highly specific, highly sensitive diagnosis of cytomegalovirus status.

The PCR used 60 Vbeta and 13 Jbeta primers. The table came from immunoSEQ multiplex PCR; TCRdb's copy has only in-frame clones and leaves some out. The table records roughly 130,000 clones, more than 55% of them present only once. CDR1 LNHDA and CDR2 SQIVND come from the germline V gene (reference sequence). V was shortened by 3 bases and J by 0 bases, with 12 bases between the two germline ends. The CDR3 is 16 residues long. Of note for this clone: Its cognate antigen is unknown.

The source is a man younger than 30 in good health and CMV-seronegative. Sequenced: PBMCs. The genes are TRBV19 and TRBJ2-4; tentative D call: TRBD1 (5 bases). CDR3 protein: CASSMGHQVAKNIQYF. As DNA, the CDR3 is TGTGCCAGTAGTATGGGGCACCAGGTAGCCAAAAACATTCAGTACTTC.